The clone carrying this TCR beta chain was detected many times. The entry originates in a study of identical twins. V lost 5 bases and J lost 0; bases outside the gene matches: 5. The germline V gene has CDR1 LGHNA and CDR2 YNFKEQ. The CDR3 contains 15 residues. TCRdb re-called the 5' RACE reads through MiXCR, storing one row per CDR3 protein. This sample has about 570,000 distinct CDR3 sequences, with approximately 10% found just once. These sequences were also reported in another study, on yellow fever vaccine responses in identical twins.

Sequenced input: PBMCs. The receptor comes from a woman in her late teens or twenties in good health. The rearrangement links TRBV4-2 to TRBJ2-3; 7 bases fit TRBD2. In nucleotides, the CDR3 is TGTGCCAGCAGCGGCCTAGCGGAAAGCACAGATACGCAGTATTTT. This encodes CASSGLAESTDTQYF.